This TCR beta chain was recorded in a study of blood T cells in healthy people across ages. Study-wide results and caveats: Roughly linearly, TCR beta diversity per million T cells fell as age increased.

Per-sample yields of isolated PBMCs were at least 6 million. This clonotype has just one count. Its specificity is not known. Together with a sample-barcoded 5' primer, a J-beta primer mix was included in a second PCR lasting 7 to 11 cycles. TCRdb independently ran MiXCR on the 5' RACE reads; one entry per CDR3 protein. The table lists 650,000 to 950,000 distinct CDR3 sequences, around two fifths of them singletons. V shed 5 bases, J shed 0 bases, and the junction held 22 bases outside the gene matches. Germline V gives CDR1 SGHAT, CDR2 FQDESV (reference sequence). The length of the CDR3 is 21 residues.

Material for sequencing was blood. This receptor was identified in a man in his fifties or sixties in good health. This sequence joins TRBV11-1 and TRBJ2-1, with 7 bases fitting TRBD1. CDR3 nucleotide sequence: TGTGCCAGCAGCCGGAGACAGGGCTGGTACGAAGAGTCCAACTCCTACAATGAGCAGTTCTTC. Translation gives CASSRRQGWYEESNSYNEQFF. The full variable domain, completed using reference TRBV11-1 and TRBJ2-1, is EAEVAQSPRYKITEKSQAVAFWCDPISGHATLYWYRQILGQGPELLVQFQDESVVDDSQLPKDRFSAERLKGVDSTLKIQPAELGDSAMYLCASSRRQGWYEESNSYNEQFFGPGTRLTVL.